This entry lists 24 T cell receptor beta chains sequenced from one sample in a study of control samples from healthy donors and cancer patients. The table came from immunoSEQ multiplex PCR; TCRdb's copy has only in-frame clones and leaves some out. The sample has 150,000 to 200,000 clones; approximately 94% are singletons. Sequenced input: blood. The receptors stem from a woman aged 40 to 50 in good health.

This clone appeared once. The chain employs TRBV4-3 and TRBJ1-3; D is unresolved. V was pared by 0 bases and J by 7 bases, with 10 bases between. Germline loops: CDR1 LGHNA, CDR2 YSLEER. This CDR3 contains 14 residues. The CDR3 DNA reads TGCGCCAGCAGCCAAGATGCCGCCACGAACACCATATATTTT. The encoded protein is CASSQDAATNTIYF.

As to this clone: The identical CDR3 is also encoded by other nucleotide sequences in the sample. The genes are TRBV6-2 or TRBV6-3 and TRBJ2-1, with 9 bases matching TRBD2. CDR1 is MNHEY, CDR2 SVGEGT, per germline. The CDR3 has 18 residues. With 6 bases clipped from V and 0 bases from J, the junction kept 12 bases outside the gene matches. Written as DNA, the CDR3 is TGTGCCAGCAGCCCGGGACTAGCAGGAGAATCCTCCTACAATGAGCAGTTCTTC. Translating it yields CASSPGLAGESSYNEQFF.

This rearrangement joins TRBV11-2 to TRBJ1-1; TRBD1 might be the D (5 bases). The CDR3 is 14 residues long. Germline V gene lookup returns CDR1 SGHAT and CDR2 FQNNGV. V lost 3 bases, J lost 6 bases, and 14 bases lay in between. CDR3: CASSFGGGEAEAFF. For the CDR3, the DNA is TGTGCCAGCAGCTTTGGGGGAGGGGAAGCTGAAGCTTTCTTT.

V usage is TRBV5-1 and J usage is TRBJ2-5; 9 bases line up with TRBD1. Germline CDR1 and CDR2: SGHRS and YFSETQ. V shed 4 bases and J 3 bases; nucleotides not matched to a gene: 1. The CDR3 totals 13 residues. This CDR3 is CASSRQGEETQYF. Here the CDR3 DNA reads TGCGCCAGCAGCCGACAGGGGGAAGAGACCCAGTACTTC. Supplemented by reference TRBV5-1 and TRBJ2-5, the full variable domain reads KAGVTQTPRYLIKTRGQQVTLSCSPISGHRSVSWYQQTPGQGLQFLFEYFSETQRNKGNFPGRFSGRQFSNSRSEMNVSTLELGDSALYLCASSRQGEETQYFGPGTRLLVL.

The chain joins TRBV9 to TRBJ1-2; 7 positions match TRBD1. From germline, CDR1 is SGDLS and CDR2 YYNGEE. CDR3 length: 14 amino acids. Germline trimming cut 3 bases from V and 8 bases from J; bases unmatched to any gene: 10. The CDR3 loop reads CASSAAQQGPGYTF. CDR3 in DNA: TGTGCCAGCAGCGCCGCCCAACAGGGGCCCGGCTACACCTTC.

The chain joins TRBV3-1 (or the pseudogene TRBV3-2) to TRBJ1-6; TRBD1 is a possible D gene (5 bases). Trimming removed 0 bases from V and 9 bases from J, with 15 bases in between. The CDR3 runs to 16 residues. Germline-derived CDR1 and CDR2 are LGHDT and YNNKEL (reference sequence). The CDR3 reads CASSQDPGDVGSPLHF. The DNA for the CDR3 is TGTGCCAGCAGCCAAGATCCGGGGGATGTTGGTTCACCCCTCCACTTT.

The V call is TRBV6-2 or TRBV6-3, the J call TRBJ1-5; 7 nucleotides line up with TRBD1. The V gene end was trimmed by 6 bases and the J gene end by 7 bases; junction bases not matched to a gene: 6. Germline CDR1 is MNHEY and CDR2 is SVGEGT. This CDR3 is 13 amino acids long. CDR3 bases: TGTGCCAGCAGCCAGGACAGGAACCAGCCCCAGCATTTT. Translation: CASSQDRNQPQHF.

The rearrangement joins TRBV20-1 to TRBJ1-3, with unresolved D. Germline CDR1 and CDR2: DFQATT and SNEGSKA (reference sequence). V shed 3 bases and J shed 7 bases, with 19 bases lying between them. The length of the CDR3 is 15 residues. DNA for the CDR3: TGCAGTGCTAGTTACGCCGCTTTAGCCGGCAACACCATATATTTT. It specifies CSASYAALAGNTIYF.

The chain uses TRBV14 and TRBJ2-7, with 7 bases fitting TRBD1. This CDR3 is built from 13 residues. The germline CDR1 and CDR2 sequences are SGHDN and FVKESK. Trimming removed 4 bases from V and 5 bases from J; junction bases left unmatched: 5. CDR3 sequence reads: CASSRQQGNEQYF. The CDR3 DNA is TGTGCCAGCAGCCGACAACAGGGGAACGAGCAGTACTTC.

The V gene is TRBV28, the J gene TRBJ2-5; D may be TRBD2 (5 bases). There are 13 residues in the CDR3. Germline V gene lookup returns CDR1 MDHEN and CDR2 SYDVKM. V gave up 6 bases and J gave up 0 bases, with 8 bases separating them. The CDR3 region has the DNA TGTGCCAGCAGGAGGGAGAACCAAGAGACCCAGTACTTC. This translates into CASRRENQETQYF.

The chain links TRBV6-2 or TRBV6-3 to TRBJ2-7; TRBD1 matches at 9 bases. This CDR3 region has 16 residues. Germline lookup yields CDR1 MNHEY and CDR2 SVGEGT. After removal of 4 bases from V and 5 bases from J, the junction contained 12 bases not matched to a gene. For the CDR3, the DNA is TGTGCCAGCAGTTCCGATAGGACAGGGGTCTTCGACGAGCAGTACTTC. Protein: CASSSDRTGVFDEQYF.

This chain uses TRBV30 with TRBJ1-1; 9 nucleotides match TRBD1. Per germline, CDR1 GTSNPN and CDR2 SVGIG (reference sequence). Unmatched junction bases numbered 8, after V lost 2 bases and J lost 1 base. The CDR3 length is 16 residues. CDR3 nucleotides: TGTGCCTGGAGTAAAGGGACAGGGCCACCGAACACTGAAGCTTTCTTT. Translation gives CAWSKGTGPPNTEAFF.

The V gene is TRBV7-3, the J gene TRBJ1-6; 7 bases are shared with TRBD1. The germline CDR1 and CDR2 sequences are SGHTA and FQGTGA. This CDR3 is built from 15 residues. The trim removed 6 bases at V and 8 bases at J, leaving 10 bases unmatched. The CDR3 DNA follows: TGTGCCAGCAGTTTGGAGGGGGCCGGGGATTCACCCCTCCACTTT. Its protein is CASSLEGAGDSPLHF.

The V call is TRBV11-2, the J call TRBJ2-5; maybe TRBD1 (7 bases). The CDR3 contains 15 residues. Germline V lookup: CDR1 SGHAT, CDR2 FQNNGV. The V gene lost 5 bases and the J gene lost 7 bases, with 20 bases spanning the gap. The CDR3 coding sequence is TGTGCCAGCAGCGCGGGACAGACCCTGATAGGGACCCAGTACTTC. As protein: CASSAGQTLIGTQYF.

The chain carries TRBV6-2 or TRBV6-3 and TRBJ1-1; weak D call: TRBD1 (5 bases). The CDR3 runs to 18 residues. Germline assignment: CDR1 MNHEY and CDR2 SVGEGT. V gave up 4 bases and J gave up 1 base, with 22 bases separating them. CDR3 sequence: CASSFSTMTASGNTEAFF. The DNA of the CDR3 is TGTGCCAGCAGTTTCTCGACAATGACAGCGTCGGGGAACACTGAAGCTTTCTTT.

J is TRBJ1-2 and V is TRBV29-1; D is uncertain. The CDR3 length is 12 residues. Germline CDR1 reads SQVTM; CDR2 reads ANQGSEA. V shed 0 bases and J shed 7 bases, with 9 bases lying between them. This CDR3 is CSVEDDGPGYTF. The CDR3 nucleotides are TGCAGCGTTGAAGATGACGGCCCTGGCTACACCTTC.

The V call is TRBV6-6, the J call TRBJ2-1, with TRBD1 identical over 7 bases. Per the germline V gene, CDR1 is MNHNY and CDR2 is SVGAGI (reference sequence). V trimming: 5 bases; J trimming: 8 bases; junction bases outside the gene matches: 9. The CDR3 extends over 14 amino acids. The CDR3 nucleotides read TGTGCCAGCAGTCCCGGGACAGATGTCTATGAGCAGTTCTTC. Translation gives CASSPGTDVYEQFF.

The chain has TRBV13 and TRBJ1-2; D remains unclear. This CDR3 has 16 amino acids. V lost 1 base, J lost 0 bases, and 12 bases lay in between. Germline V gene lookup returns CDR1 PRHDT and CDR2 FYEKMQ (reference sequence). This chain's CDR3 is CASSLVSHAANYGYTF. The CDR3 DNA reads as TGTGCCAGCAGCTTAGTCTCCCATGCCGCTAACTATGGCTACACCTTC.

The V call is TRBV2, the J call TRBJ2-1; 13 bases line up with TRBD2. Germline V gene sequence: CDR1 SNHLY, CDR2 FYNNEI. The J segment lost 6 bases and the V segment lost 7 bases, leaving 9 bases of the junction unmatched. The CDR3 is 16 amino acids. CDR3 nucleotide sequence: TGTGCCAGCAACAGATATGGGACTAGCGGGGTCAATGAGCAGTTCTTC. It specifies CASNRYGTSGVNEQFF.

This clone was counted once. The V gene is TRBV5-4, the J gene TRBJ1-2; the D is unclear. CDR3 length equals 14 residues. The V gene's germline CDR1 is SGHNT and CDR2 YYREEE (reference sequence). The V and J ends lost 0 bases and 7 bases respectively, with 13 bases between them. The CDR3 DNA reads as TGTGCCAGCAGCTTGGGGTCCCCCCCGGCTGGCTACACCTTC. This translates into CASSLGSPPAGYTF.

Points on this clone: The sample carries other DNA sequences with the same CDR3. The chain uses TRBV4-1 and TRBJ1-2, with D perhaps matching TRBD1 (6 bases). Trimming stripped 4 bases from V and 0 bases from J, with 18 bases between. In germline, CDR1 is MGHRA, CDR2 YSYEKL. This CDR3 is 17 amino acids long. The CDR3 loop is CASSLKGGYAANYGYTF. CDR3 nucleotide sequence: TGCGCCAGCAGCCTAAAGGGGGGTTATGCGGCTAACTATGGCTACACCTTC.

V gene TRBV4-3 combines with J gene TRBJ1-1; D unresolved. CDR3 length: 14 residues. Trimming took off 4 bases at V and 1 base at J, with 10 bases between the two ends. Germline V gene data show CDR1 as LGHNA and CDR2 as YSLEER. CDR3 protein: CASSPRTQNTEAFF. The CDR3 DNA reads TGCGCCAGCAGCCCGCGGACCCAGAACACTGAAGCTTTCTTT.

The CDR3: CASSSSTENSYEQYF. The CDR3, as DNA: TGTGCCAGCAGCTCATCGACAGAGAACTCCTACGAGCAGTACTTC. This rearrangement joins TRBV7-3 to TRBJ2-7; tentatively, D is TRBD1 (5 bases). This CDR3 spans 15 amino acids. Germline CDR1 is SGHTA and CDR2 is FQGTGA. V was pared by 4 bases and J by 0 bases, with 13 bases between.

This chain uses TRBV19 with TRBJ2-7; 9 nucleotides align to TRBD1. CDR1 and CDR2 (germline): LNHDA, SQIVND (reference sequence). This CDR3 region has 15 residues. V gave up 5 bases and J gave up 7 bases; unmatched junction bases: 12. In DNA form, the CDR3 reads TGTGCCAGTAGTCCGGGACAGGGTCACTTGGTGGAGCAGTACTTC. This gives the protein CASSPGQGHLVEQYF.